This T cell receptor (beta chain) was obtained from a study of T cells in Graves' hyperthyroidism and ophthalmopathy (dated by TCRdb to 2018 to 2020). General notes on the study: Peripheral blood was sampled at the time of initial diagnosis, prior to any treatment. TCR V-J signatures able to tell the groups apart were searched for in a discovery cohort of 90 to 100 patients, of whom approximately 40 had Graves' ophthalmopathy and 57 had stable Graves' hyperthyroidism. An independent validation cohort of under 20 hyperthyroidism patients and approximately 16 patients who later progressed to ophthalmopathy tested prospective prediction of ophthalmopathy. The 100 or so discovery patients were divided at random into training and test sets in a 7:3 ratio. In six Graves' hyperthyroidism patients, the study also compared T-cell repertoires from thyroid tissue with T-cell repertoires from blood. After sampling, hyperthyroidism patients received methimazole starting at 30 mg daily, and ophthalmopathy patients received high-dose intravenous methylprednisolone. The paper describes TCR Vbeta CDR3 sequencing of 140 or so peripheral blood samples, made up of about 40 ophthalmopathy patients, approximately 76 hyperthyroidism patients and roughly 17 progressor patients. The investigation overall reported the following: Ophthalmopathy was separated from stable hyperthyroidism by a 13 V-J signature model, with 87.88% sensitivity and about 81% specificity obtained in cross-validation and 80%/75% obtained in testing. No statistical method was used to set the sample size in advance, and investigators knew the group allocation. Most expanded thyroid clonotypes (frequency above 0.001) were also found in blood, which suggests that blood repertoires may mirror thyroid immune responses. In validation, the model predicted progression to ophthalmopathy with approximately 71% sensitivity and less than 75% specificity, a median of 6.5 months before onset.

Ophthalmopathy patients had moderately to severely active disease, Clinical Activity Score of at least 3, NOSPECS grade of at least 4, and duration under 3 months. The study excluded patients with uncontrolled infections, other autoimmune diseases, pregnancy or lactation. Clinical symptoms, serum thyroxine and TRAb, thyroid ultrasound, and orbital computed tomography formed the basis for the diagnoses. PBMCs were isolated from more than 9 ml of fresh peripheral blood by Ficoll-Paque density gradient centrifugation. Total RNA was extracted with Trizol reagent, and quality was checked on an Agilent 2100 Bioanalyzer. Amplification of TCR beta CDR3 regions was carried out from RNA transcripts. A first-round RT-PCR of the TCR CDR3 used the HTBI primer set with the Qiagen OneStep RT-PCR kit. Libraries were constructed in a second round of multiplex PCR, after which size selection and purification were carried out. Paired-end sequencing of the libraries was performed with 100 bp reads on an Illumina HiSeq2000. Regarding the original processing steps: Raw data were processed with SOAPnuke, discarding reads with adapters, uncalled bases, mean Phred below 15, or no exact constant-primer or identifier match. COPE v1.2.5 was used to merge the high-quality paired reads, and each unique nucleotide sequence was defined as a clonotype. MiTCR v1.1 was used to align the clonotypes against IMGT TRBV, TRBD and TRBJ reference segments. The analysis included only V-J combinations with a frequency above 0.0001, which together covered about 99% of the repertoires. The TCS score was defined as F50 (clonal expansion) divided by E x V (chaos), with BLOSUM62-based TCRdist calculated between CDR3 peptides within each V-J. Welch's t-statistics and random forest reduced 514 V-J features to roughly 13, which were used in a naive Bayes classifier (R e1071). TCRdb took the public reads, trimmed them with fastp at Q25, ran MiXCR for clone calling and kept in-frame beta chains. Every entry covers one CDR3 protein and lists the most common genes and DNA from its rows. It is TCRdb's table, rather than the study itself, that gives the V and J calls and clone size. Across this sample there are around 600,000 distinct CDR3 sequences, with approximately 14% seen only once. The ten largest clones represent less than 9% of the sample.

Including cysteine and phenylalanine, the CDR3 has 15 amino acids. The only DNA kept is the CDR3, 45 bases in frame from the first base. Per the germline V gene, SQVTM is the CDR1 and ANQGSEA is the CDR2. Trimming at the junction amounts to 4 bases on V and 7 bases on J, and the germline ends lie 20 bases apart. The table lists this clonotype with a few counts. Its recognized antigen is unknown. No quality values exist for individual bases; no much larger clone is one base distant. The sample consisted of blood. The clonotype was recovered from a woman aged 18 to 35 with Graves' ophthalmopathy. This sequence uses TRBV29-1 and TRBJ2-1; the D gene is perhaps TRBD1, from 6 matching bases. The nucleotide sequence is TGCAGCGTTGGGTTACAAGGGGGTCCGGGGAATGAGCAGTTCTTC. This gives the protein CSVGLQGGPGNEQFF.